A selection of T cell receptor beta chains follows, all from one sample in a study of OX40 agonist ivuxolimab in advanced cancers. Some clones are missing from TCRdb's copy, which holds only in-frame ones; the method was immunoSEQ multiplex PCR. In the table there are over 50,000 clones, 70% to 90% of which are singletons. The sample consisted of CD4+ or CD8+ T cells sorted from blood, taken in a trial of the OX40 agonist ivuxolimab. All receptors come from an adult with an advanced solid tumor such as melanoma, head and neck, liver or kidney cancer. CDR3s include the opening cysteine and the closing phenylalanine or tryptophan. The D gene is left open where the match is weak. Rows may omit the clone size; those that give it use once, few, many or a size class.

clone size,J gene,V gene,D gene,CDR3 protein,CDR3 DNA
NA,TRBJ2-7,TRBV19,NA,CASSDGYEQYF,TGTGCCAGTAGTGATGGATACGAGCAGTACTTC
few,TRBJ2-7,TRBV20-1,NA,CSASNYEQYF,TGCAGTGCGTCTAACTACGAGCAGTACTTC
NA,TRBJ2-1,TRBV9,TRBD1,CASSGAGTVYNEQFF,TGTGCCAGCAGCGGAGCCGGGACAGTCTACAATGAGCAGTTCTTC
NA,TRBJ2-2,TRBV28,NA,CASSLLQGNTGELFF,TGTGCCAGCAGTTTATTACAGGGGAACACCGGGGAGCTGTTTTTT
NA,TRBJ1-1,TRBV27,NA,CASSLSAYTEAFF,TGTGCCAGCAGTTTGTCGGCATATACTGAAGCTTTCTTT
NA,TRBJ1-4,TRBV15,TRBD1,CATSIGQGEEKLFF,TGTGCCACCAGCATCGGGCAGGGGGAAGAAAAACTGTTTTTT
NA,TRBJ1-1,TRBV10-2,NA,CASSESGEVPMNTEAFF,TGCGCCAGCAGTGAGTCAGGGGAAGTTCCGATGAACACTGAAGCTTTCTTT
NA,TRBJ2-5,TRBV27,TRBD1,CASSPGQGLETQYF,TGTGCCAGCAGTCCGGGACAGGGGTTAGAGACCCAGTACTTC
NA,TRBJ1-4,TRBV4-1,NA,CASSPLPTQGNEKLFF,TGCGCCAGCAGCCCCCTCCCCACACAGGGTAATGAAAAACTGTTTTTT
NA,TRBJ2-1,TRBV19,NA,CASSGVDSFRFF,TGTGCCAGTAGTGGTGTTGACAGCTTCAGGTTCTTC
once,TRBJ2-7,TRBV10-2,NA,CASSESTGSSYEQYF,TGCGCCAGCAGTGAGTCTACGGGAAGCTCCTACGAGCAGTACTTC
NA,TRBJ2-1,TRBV6-6,TRBD1,CASSYSTGGNEQFF,TGTGCCAGCAGTTACTCGACAGGGGGCAATGAGCAGTTCTTC
NA,TRBJ2-3,TRBV5-1,NA,CASSLPGNTDTQYF,TGCGCCAGCAGCTTGCCCGGGAACACAGATACGCAGTATTTT
NA,TRBJ2-1,TRBV7-9,TRBD2,CASSLEAGARNEQFF,TGTGCCAGCAGCTTAGAAGCGGGAGCGAGGAATGAGCAGTTCTTC
once,TRBJ2-3,TRBV4-1,TRBD2,CASSLLLGLAGLDTQYF,TGCGCCAGCAGCCTTTTGCTGGGACTAGCGGGATTGGATACGCAGTATTTT
few,TRBJ2-7,TRBV4-3,NA,CASSQELGGYEQYF,TGCGCCAGCAGCCAAGAACTGGGGGGCTACGAGCAGTACTTC
NA,TRBJ1-2,TRBV2,NA,CASSEAGINRDTLNYGYTF,TGTGCCAGCAGTGAAGCGGGGATAAACCGGGACACCCTTAACTATGGCTACACCTTC
NA,TRBJ2-3,TRBV6-5,NA,CASGDGSSTDTQYF,TGTGCCAGCGGGGACGGCTCTAGCACAGATACGCAGTATTTT
NA,TRBJ1-4,TRBV27,NA,CASSLGLKNEKLFF,TGTGCCAGCAGTTTGGGACTGAAAAATGAAAAACTGTTTTTT
NA,TRBJ2-1,TRBV10-2,TRBD2,CASSDKGLAGVNEQFF,TGCGCCAGCAGTGATAAGGGACTAGCGGGAGTCAATGAGCAGTTCTTC
NA,TRBJ1-2,TRBV21-1,NA,CASSKERRGYTF,TGTGCCAGCAGCAAAGAGAGGAGGGGCTACACCTTC
NA,TRBJ2-5,TRBV9,TRBD2,CASSEGPGLAGEVWYQETQYF,TGTGCCAGCAGCGAGGGCCCGGGACTAGCGGGAGAGGTCTGGTACCAAGAGACCCAGTACTTC
NA,TRBJ1-2,TRBV28,NA,CASSNFGRRGYTF,TGTGCCAGCAGTAATTTTGGGCGGCGTGGCTACACCTTC
NA,TRBJ2-1,TRBV5-8,TRBD1,CASSLGQGVNEQFF,TGTGCCAGCAGCTTGGGGCAGGGGGTTAATGAGCAGTTCTTC
NA,TRBJ2-5,TRBV27,NA,CASSFARRGETQYF,TGTGCCAGCAGTTTCGCCAGGAGGGGAGAGACCCAGTACTTC
NA,TRBJ2-1,TRBV5-1,NA,CASSLSGDSYNEQFF,TGCGCCAGCAGTCTCAGCGGAGACTCCTACAATGAGCAGTTCTTC
NA,TRBJ2-7,TRBV27,TRBD2,CASSPLASGSRNEQYF,TGTGCCAGCAGTCCACTCGCTAGCGGCTCACGGAACGAGCAGTACTTC
NA,TRBJ2-7,TRBV19,TRBD1,CASSMGQGWDEQYF,TGTGCCAGTAGTATGGGACAGGGGTGGGACGAGCAGTACTTC
NA,TRBJ2-7,TRBV6-1,NA,CASSEGLAIPYEQYF,TGTGCCAGCAGTGAAGGGCTAGCGATTCCCTACGAGCAGTACTTC
once,TRBJ2-1,TRBV7-3,NA,CASSLMPGKGPYNEQFF,TGTGCCAGCAGCTTAATGCCGGGGAAGGGTCCCTACAATGAGCAGTTCTTC
NA,TRBJ2-3,TRBV15,NA,CATSRGQATQTDTQYF,TGTGCCACCAGCAGAGGACAGGCAACCCAGACAGATACGCAGTATTTT
once,TRBJ1-2,TRBV7-8,NA,CASSLGSGNYGYTF,TGTGCCAGCAGCTTAGGTTCTGGGAACTATGGCTACACCTTC
NA,TRBJ2-7,TRBV28,NA,CASSRREVGYEQYF,TGTGCCAGCAGTCGGCGTGAGGTGGGCTACGAGCAGTACTTC
NA,TRBJ1-1,TRBV5-6,NA,CASSLNWNTEAFF,TGTGCCAGCAGCTTGAACTGGAACACTGAAGCTTTCTTT
NA,TRBJ2-7,TRBV6-1,TRBD1,CASGVPLGGNSYEQYF,TGTGCCAGCGGTGTACCATTAGGGGGCAACAGTTACGAGCAGTACTTC
NA,TRBJ1-4,TRBV9,NA,CASSGGVATNEKLFF,TGTGCCAGCAGCGGGGGAGTTGCAACTAATGAAAAACTGTTTTTT
NA,TRBJ2-5,TRBV4-3,NA,CASSQTPNEWAAGETQYF,TGCGCCAGCAGCCAAACGCCGAACGAGTGGGCCGCTGGAGAGACCCAGTACTTC
NA,TRBJ2-7,TRBV6-5,NA,CASSYSMGGGYEQYF,TGTGCCAGCAGTTACTCGATGGGAGGCGGCTACGAGCAGTACTTC
once,TRBJ2-2,TRBV6-5,NA,CASSYSADTGELFF,TGTGCCAGCAGTTACAGTGCAGACACCGGGGAGCTGTTTTTT
NA,TRBJ2-7,TRBV11-3,NA,CASSLATGAPYEQYF,TGTGCCAGCAGCTTAGCGACGGGAGCCCCATACGAGCAGTACTTC
NA,TRBJ2-7,TRBV11-2,NA,CASSPTVGGSEQYF,TGTGCCAGCAGCCCGACGGTCGGCGGTTCTGAGCAGTACTTC
NA,TRBJ2-2,TRBV5-1,TRBD1,CASSSNRGSGELFF,TGCGCCAGCAGCTCGAACAGGGGATCCGGGGAGCTGTTTTTT
NA,TRBJ1-5,TRBV19,NA,CASSIAQGRGDQPQHF,TGTGCCAGTAGTATTGCCCAGGGAAGGGGGGATCAGCCCCAGCATTTT
NA,TRBJ2-1,TRBV2,TRBD1,CATNGGTGERNEQFF,TGTGCCACTAATGGAGGGACAGGGGAGAGGAATGAGCAGTTCTTC
NA,TRBJ1-5,TRBV6-6,TRBD1,CASSRTGGVQPQHF,TGTGCCAGCAGCCGGACAGGGGGCGTTCAGCCCCAGCATTTT
NA,TRBJ2-1,TRBV6-1,TRBD2,CASSEATGTSNEQFF,TGTGCCAGCAGTGAAGCTACCGGGACTAGCAATGAGCAGTTCTTC
NA,TRBJ2-7,TRBV30,NA,CAWSVGSSYEQYF,TGTGCCTGGAGTGTTGGGAGCTCCTACGAGCAGTACTTC
NA,TRBJ2-7,TRBV7-9,NA,CASSSTQGAQSPYEQYF,TGTGCCAGCAGCTCCACACAGGGTGCACAATCTCCCTACGAGCAGTACTTC
NA,TRBJ2-1,TRBV18,NA,CASSPPRGGSNEQFF,TGTGCCAGCTCACCACCGAGGGGCGGATCTAATGAGCAGTTCTTC
NA,TRBJ2-3,TRBV18,TRBD1,CASSPPKGAGTDTQYF,TGTGCCAGCTCACCACCGAAGGGGGCAGGGACAGATACGCAGTATTTT
NA,TRBJ2-3,TRBV27,TRBD2,CASSFASGRAGAQYF,TGTGCCAGCAGTTTCGCAAGCGGGAGGGCCGGGGCGCAGTATTTT
NA,TRBJ2-1,TRBV5-6,NA,CASSLPLNEQFF,TGTGCCAGCAGCTTACCGCTGAATGAGCAGTTCTTC
NA,TRBJ2-1,TRBV27,NA,CASSLTGEYNEQFF,TGTGCCAGCAGTTTGACGGGAGAGTACAATGAGCAGTTCTTC
NA,TRBJ1-1,TRBV9,NA,CASSGHRVGTEAFF,TGTGCCAGCAGCGGTCACAGGGTTGGGACTGAAGCTTTCTTT
NA,TRBJ2-3,TRBV5-4,NA,CASSLWGGATDTQYF,TGTGCCAGCAGCTTGTGGGGGGGGGCCACAGATACGCAGTATTTT
NA,TRBJ2-2,TRBV27,NA,CASTGGPGELFF,TGTGCCAGCACCGGGGGGCCCGGGGAGCTGTTTTTT
NA,TRBJ2-7,TRBV7-9,NA,CASSHTGLYSEQYF,TGTGCCAGCAGCCACACGGGACTCTATTCCGAGCAGTACTTC
NA,TRBJ1-1,TRBV9,NA,CASSVEGSNTEAFF,TGTGCCAGCAGCGTAGAGGGGTCGAACACTGAAGCTTTCTTT